Listed here is a single T cell receptor beta chain. The CDR3 length is 17 residues. J was trimmed by 1 base and V by 8 bases; bases with no gene match: 16. The germline gives CDR1 SEHNR, CDR2 FQNEAQ (reference sequence). This sample stems from a study of blood T cell repertoires in COVID-19. Overall study: The United States, Italy and Spain provided the acute and convalescent COVID-19 samples. PBMCs, B-cell-depleted T cells, or T cells were the source of the cDNA or gDNA that made up the material.

Authors' analysis steps: Using reference gene primer amplification, nucleated cell counts were estimated. Data came from immunoSEQ multiplex PCR; TCRdb stores just in-frame clones and leaves some out. V, J and clone size were drawn from that table, and D and trimming were deduced from the DNA. The sample contains about 140,000 clones, roughly 80% of which appear only once. The genes are TRBV7-9 and TRBJ1-1; TRBD1 matches 7 bases. The receptor was isolated from a man over 45 with acute or convalescent COVID-19. Sequencing was performed on peripheral blood. DNA for the CDR3: TGTGCCAGCTCTATATGGGGGAACAGGGGAAGGAACACTGAAGCTTTCTTT. Amino acids: CASSIWGNRGRNTEAFF.